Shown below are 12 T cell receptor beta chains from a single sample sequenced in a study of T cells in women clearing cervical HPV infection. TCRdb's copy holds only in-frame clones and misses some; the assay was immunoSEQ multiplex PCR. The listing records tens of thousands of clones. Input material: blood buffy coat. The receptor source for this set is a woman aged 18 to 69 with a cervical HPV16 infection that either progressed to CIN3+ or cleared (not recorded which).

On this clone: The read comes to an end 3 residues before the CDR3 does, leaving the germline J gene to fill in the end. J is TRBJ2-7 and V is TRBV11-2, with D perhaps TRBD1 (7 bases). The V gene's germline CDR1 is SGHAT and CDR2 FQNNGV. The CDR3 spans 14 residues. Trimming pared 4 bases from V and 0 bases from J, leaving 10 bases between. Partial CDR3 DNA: TGTGCCAGCAGCTCCCAGGGGGGCTCCTACGAG. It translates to CASSSQGGSYE. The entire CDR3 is CASSSQGGSYEQYF.

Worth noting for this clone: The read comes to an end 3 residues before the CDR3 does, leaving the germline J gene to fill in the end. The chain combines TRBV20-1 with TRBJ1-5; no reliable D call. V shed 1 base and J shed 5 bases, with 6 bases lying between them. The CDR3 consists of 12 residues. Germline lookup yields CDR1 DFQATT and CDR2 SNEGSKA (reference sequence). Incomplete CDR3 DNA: TGCAGTGCTAGAGCTCCTGATCAGCCC. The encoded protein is CSARAPDQP. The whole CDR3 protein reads CSARAPDQPQHF.

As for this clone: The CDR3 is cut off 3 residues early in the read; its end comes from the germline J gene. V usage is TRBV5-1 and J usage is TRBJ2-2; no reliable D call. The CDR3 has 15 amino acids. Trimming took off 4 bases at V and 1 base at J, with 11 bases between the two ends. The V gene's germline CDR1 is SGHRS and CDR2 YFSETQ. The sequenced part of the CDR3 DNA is TGCGCCAGCAGCATCGATCTAAGGAACACCGGGGAG. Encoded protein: CASSIDLRNTGE. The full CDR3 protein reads CASSIDLRNTGELFF.

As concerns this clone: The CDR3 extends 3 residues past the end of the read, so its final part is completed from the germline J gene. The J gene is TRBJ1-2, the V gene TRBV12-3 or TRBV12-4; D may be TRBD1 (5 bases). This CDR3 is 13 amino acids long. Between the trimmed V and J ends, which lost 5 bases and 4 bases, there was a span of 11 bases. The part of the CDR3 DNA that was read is TGTGCCAGCAGTCATCCAGGGTCCTATGGC. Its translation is CASSHPGSYG. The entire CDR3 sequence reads CASSHPGSYGYTF.

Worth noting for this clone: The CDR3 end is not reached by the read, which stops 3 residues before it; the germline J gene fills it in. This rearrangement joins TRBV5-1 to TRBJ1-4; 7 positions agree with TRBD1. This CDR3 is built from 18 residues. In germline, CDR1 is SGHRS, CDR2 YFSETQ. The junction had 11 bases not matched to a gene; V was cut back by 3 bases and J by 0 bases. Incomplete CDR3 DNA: TGCGCCAGCAGCTCCGCAAGTACAGGGACAGCAACTAATGAAAAA. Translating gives CASSSASTGTATNEK. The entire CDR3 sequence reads CASSSASTGTATNEKLFF. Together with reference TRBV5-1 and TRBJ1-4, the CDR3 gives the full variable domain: KAGVTQTPRYLIKTRGQQVTLSCSPISGHRSVSWYQQTPGQGLQFLFEYFSETQRNKGNFPGRFSGRQFSNSRSEMNVSTLELGDSALYLCASSSASTGTATNEKLFFGSGTQLSVL.

The CDR3 DNA, read in part, is TGTGCCAGCAGACTAAGCGGGGCCACCGGGGAG. This encodes CASRLSGATGE. In full, the CDR3 is CASRLSGATGELFF. This chain connects TRBV14 to TRBJ2-2; 7 bases are a match to TRBD2. The observed sequence ends 3 residues before the CDR3 terminus, with the missing tail filled in from the germline J gene. Unmatched junction bases numbered 5, after V lost 6 bases and J lost 4 bases. The V gene's germline CDR1 is SGHDN and CDR2 FVKESK. The CDR3 length is 14 residues.

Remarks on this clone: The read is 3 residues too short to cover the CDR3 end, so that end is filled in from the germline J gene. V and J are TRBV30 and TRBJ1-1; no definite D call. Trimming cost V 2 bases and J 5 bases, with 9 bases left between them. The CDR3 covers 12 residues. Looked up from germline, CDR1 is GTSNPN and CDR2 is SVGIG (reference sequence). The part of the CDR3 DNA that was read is TGTGCCTGGAGTTTGATGAGGACTGAA. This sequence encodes CAWSLMRTE. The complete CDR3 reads CAWSLMRTEAFF.

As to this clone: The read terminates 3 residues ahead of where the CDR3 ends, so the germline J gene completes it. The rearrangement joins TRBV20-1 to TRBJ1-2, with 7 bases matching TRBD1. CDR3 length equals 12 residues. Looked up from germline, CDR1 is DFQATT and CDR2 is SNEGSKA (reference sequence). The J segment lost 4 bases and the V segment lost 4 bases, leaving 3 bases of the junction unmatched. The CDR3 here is CSATAGGYGYTF. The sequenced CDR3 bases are TGCAGTGCTACTGCAGGGGGCTATGGC.

The CDR3 spells CASSEAVLGDTEAFF. CDR3 bases read: TGTGCCAGCAGTGAAGCGGTCCTCGGGGACACTGAA. The J gene is TRBJ1-1, the V gene TRBV6-1; D not certain. The CDR3 end is not reached by the read, which stops 3 residues before it; the germline J gene fills it in. The germline V gene has CDR1 MNHNS and CDR2 SASEGT. There are 15 residues in the CDR3. V was cut by 0 bases and J by 3 bases, with 11 bases left in between.

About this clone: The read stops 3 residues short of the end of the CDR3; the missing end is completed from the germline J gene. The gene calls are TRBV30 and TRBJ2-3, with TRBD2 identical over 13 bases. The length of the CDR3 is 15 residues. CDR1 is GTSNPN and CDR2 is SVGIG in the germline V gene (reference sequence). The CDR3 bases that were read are TGTGCCTGGAGTCCGGGACTAGCGGGGAAAGAGACG. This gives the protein CAWSPGLAGKET. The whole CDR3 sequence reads CAWSPGLAGKETQYF.

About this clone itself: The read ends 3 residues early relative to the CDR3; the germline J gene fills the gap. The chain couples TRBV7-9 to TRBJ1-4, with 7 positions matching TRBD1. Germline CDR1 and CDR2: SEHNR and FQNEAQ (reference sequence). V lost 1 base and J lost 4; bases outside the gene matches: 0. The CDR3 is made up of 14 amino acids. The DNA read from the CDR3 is TGTGCCAGCAGCTTAGGACAGGGTAATGAAAAA. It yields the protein CASSLGQGNEK. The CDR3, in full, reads CASSLGQGNEKLFF.

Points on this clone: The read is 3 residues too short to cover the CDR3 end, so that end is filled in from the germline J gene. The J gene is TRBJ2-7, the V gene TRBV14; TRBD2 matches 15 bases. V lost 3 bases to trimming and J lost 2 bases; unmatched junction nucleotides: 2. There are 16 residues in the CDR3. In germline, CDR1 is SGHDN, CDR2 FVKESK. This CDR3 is CASSQGLAGGPYEQYF. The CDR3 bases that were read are TGTGCCAGCAGCCAGGGACTAGCGGGAGGCCCCTACGAG.